This TCR beta chain was recorded in a study of blood T cell repertoires in COVID-19. Across the study: The United States, Italy and Spain supplied acute and convalescent COVID-19 samples. PBMCs, B-cell-depleted T cells, or T cells were the source of the cDNA or gDNA that made up the material.

Method: immunoSEQ multiplex PCR; TCRdb's copy keeps in-frame clones and lacks some. The sample includes approximately 250,000 clones, 80% to 85% seen only once; the top ten take 4.2%. The sequence derives from a man aged 55 to 70 with acute or convalescent COVID-19. Sequenced material: peripheral blood.

The CDR3 DNA reads TGTGCCAGCAGCCAAGTCGTAGGGACAGCGTACGAGCAGTACTTC. It codes for CASSQVVGTAYEQYF. This sequence joins TRBV3-1 (or the pseudogene TRBV3-2) and TRBJ2-7, with TRBD1 identical over 7 bases. The CDR3 sequence is 15 residues long. Germline V gene data show CDR1 as LGHDT and CDR2 as YNNKEL (reference sequence). Trimming removed 1 base from V and 4 bases from J; junction bases left unmatched: 7.